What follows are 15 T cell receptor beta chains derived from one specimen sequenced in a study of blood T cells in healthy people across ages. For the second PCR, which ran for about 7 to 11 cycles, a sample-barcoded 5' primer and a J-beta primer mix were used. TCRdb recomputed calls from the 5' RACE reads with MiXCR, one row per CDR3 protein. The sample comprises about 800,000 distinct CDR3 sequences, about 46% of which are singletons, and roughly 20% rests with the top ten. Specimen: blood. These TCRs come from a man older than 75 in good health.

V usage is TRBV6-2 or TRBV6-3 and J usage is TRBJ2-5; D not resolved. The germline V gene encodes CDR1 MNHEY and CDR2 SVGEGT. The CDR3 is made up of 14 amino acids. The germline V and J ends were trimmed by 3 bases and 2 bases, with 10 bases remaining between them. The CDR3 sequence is CASSYNGVQETQYF. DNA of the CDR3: TGTGCCAGCAGTTATAATGGGGTTCAAGAGACCCAGTACTTC.

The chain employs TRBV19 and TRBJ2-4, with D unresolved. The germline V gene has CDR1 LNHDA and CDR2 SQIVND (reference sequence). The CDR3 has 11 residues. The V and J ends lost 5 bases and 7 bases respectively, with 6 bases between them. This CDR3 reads CASSPGNIQYF. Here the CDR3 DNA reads TGTGCCAGTAGTCCTGGCAACATTCAGTACTTC.

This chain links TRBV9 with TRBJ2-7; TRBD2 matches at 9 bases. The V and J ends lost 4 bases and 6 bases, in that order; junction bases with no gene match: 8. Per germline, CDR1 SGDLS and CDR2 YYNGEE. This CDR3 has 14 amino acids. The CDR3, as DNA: TGTGCCAGCAGCCGTGGGGTAGCGGGGGTCGAGCAGTACTTC. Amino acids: CASSRGVAGVEQYF. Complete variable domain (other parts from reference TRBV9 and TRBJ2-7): DSGVTQTPKHLITATGQRVTLRCSPRSGDLSVYWYQQSLDQGLQFLIQYYNGEERAKGNILERFSAQQFPDLHSELNLSSLELGDSALYFCASSRGVAGVEQYFGPGTRLTVT.

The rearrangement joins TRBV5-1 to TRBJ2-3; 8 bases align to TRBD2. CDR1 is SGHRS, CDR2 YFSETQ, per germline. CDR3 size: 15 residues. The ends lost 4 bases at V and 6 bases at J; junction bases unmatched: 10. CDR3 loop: CASSLNPGGQDTQYF. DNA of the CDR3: TGCGCCAGCAGCCTCAACCCGGGGGGGCAGGATACGCAGTATTTT. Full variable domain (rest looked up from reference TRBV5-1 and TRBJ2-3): KAGVTQTPRYLIKTRGQQVTLSCSPISGHRSVSWYQQTPGQGLQFLFEYFSETQRNKGNFPGRFSGRQFSNSRSEMNVSTLELGDSALYLCASSLNPGGQDTQYFGPGTRLTVL.

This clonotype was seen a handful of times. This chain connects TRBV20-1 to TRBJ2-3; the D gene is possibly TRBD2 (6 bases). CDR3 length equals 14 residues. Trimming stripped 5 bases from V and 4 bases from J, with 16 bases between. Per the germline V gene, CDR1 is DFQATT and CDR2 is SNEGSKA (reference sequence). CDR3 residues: CSARYPSGADTQYF. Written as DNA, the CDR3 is TGCAGTGCTCGATACCCCTCGGGGGCAGATACGCAGTATTTT.

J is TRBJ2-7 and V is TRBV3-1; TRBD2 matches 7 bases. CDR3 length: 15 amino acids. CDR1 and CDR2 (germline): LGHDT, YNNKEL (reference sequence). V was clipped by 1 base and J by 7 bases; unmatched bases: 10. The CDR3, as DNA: TGTGCCAGCAGCCAAGGGTCTAGCGGTTACAATGAGCAGTACTTC. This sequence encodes CASSQGSSGYNEQYF.

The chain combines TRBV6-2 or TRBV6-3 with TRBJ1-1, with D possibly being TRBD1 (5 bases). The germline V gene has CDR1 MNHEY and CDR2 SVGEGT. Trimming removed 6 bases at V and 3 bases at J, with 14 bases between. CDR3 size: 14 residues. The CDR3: CASSPSGADTEAFF. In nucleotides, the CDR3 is TGTGCCAGCAGCCCATCCGGGGCGGACACTGAAGCTTTCTTT.

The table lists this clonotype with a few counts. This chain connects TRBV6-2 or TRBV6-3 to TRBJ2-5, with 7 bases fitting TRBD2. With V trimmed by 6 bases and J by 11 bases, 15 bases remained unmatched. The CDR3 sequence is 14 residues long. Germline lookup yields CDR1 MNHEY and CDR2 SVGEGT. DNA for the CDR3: TGTGCCAGCAGCCCCTTGAGAAGCGGGAATGAGCAGTACTTC. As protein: CASSPLRSGNEQYF.

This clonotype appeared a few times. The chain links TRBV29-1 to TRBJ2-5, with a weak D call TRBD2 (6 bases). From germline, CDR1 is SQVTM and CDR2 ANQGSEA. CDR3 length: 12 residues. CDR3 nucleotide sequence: TGCGGCGCCGCGACTAGTCAAGAGACCCAGTACTTC. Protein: CGAATSQETQYF.

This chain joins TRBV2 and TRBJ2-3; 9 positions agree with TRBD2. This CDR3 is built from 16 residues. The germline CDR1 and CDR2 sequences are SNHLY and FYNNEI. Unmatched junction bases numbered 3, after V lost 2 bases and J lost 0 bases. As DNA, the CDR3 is TGTGCCAGCAGTGAAAGACTAGCGGTTAGCACAGATACGCAGTATTTT. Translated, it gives CASSERLAVSTDTQYF.

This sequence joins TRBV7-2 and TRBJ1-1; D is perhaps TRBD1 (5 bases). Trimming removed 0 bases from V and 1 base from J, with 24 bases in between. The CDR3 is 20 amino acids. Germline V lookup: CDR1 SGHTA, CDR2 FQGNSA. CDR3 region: CASSLARMVIMTAENTEAFF. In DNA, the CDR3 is TGTGCCAGCAGCTTAGCGCGCATGGTAATAATGACAGCAGAGAACACTGAAGCTTTCTTT.

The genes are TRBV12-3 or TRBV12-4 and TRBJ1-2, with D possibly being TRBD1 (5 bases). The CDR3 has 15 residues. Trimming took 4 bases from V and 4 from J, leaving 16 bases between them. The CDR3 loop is CASSWGGGGLYGYTF. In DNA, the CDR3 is TGTGCCAGCAGTTGGGGTGGGGGGGGTCTCTATGGCTACACCTTC.

For the CDR3, the DNA is TGTGCCAGCAGCTTATTTGGGACAAGCCCTAATGGCTACACCTTC. It encodes CASSLFGTSPNGYTF. This rearrangement joins TRBV7-2 to TRBJ1-2; a possible D gene is TRBD1 (6 bases). This CDR3 has 15 residues. The V gene lost 2 bases and the J gene lost 6 bases, with 16 bases spanning the gap. The germline gives CDR1 SGHTA, CDR2 FQGNSA.

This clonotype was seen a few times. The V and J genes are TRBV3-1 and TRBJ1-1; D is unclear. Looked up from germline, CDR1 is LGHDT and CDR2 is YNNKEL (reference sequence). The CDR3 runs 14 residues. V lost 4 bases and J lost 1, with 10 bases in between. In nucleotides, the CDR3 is TGTGCCAGCAGCCCCCGTGGCGAGAACACTGAAGCTTTCTTT. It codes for CASSPRGENTEAFF.

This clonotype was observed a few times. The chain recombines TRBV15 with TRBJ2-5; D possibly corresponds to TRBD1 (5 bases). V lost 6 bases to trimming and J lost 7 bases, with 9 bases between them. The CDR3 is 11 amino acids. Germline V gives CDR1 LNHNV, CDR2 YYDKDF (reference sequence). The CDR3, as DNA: TGTGCCACCAGGAGAAGGGGGACCCAGTACTTC. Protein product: CATRRRGTQYF.